This T cell receptor (beta chain) was captured by sequencing in a study of shared clonotypes between healthy human individuals. About this clone: Other DNA sequences in this sample translate to the same CDR3.

The CDR3 spans 15 residues. V shed 4 bases and J 3 bases; nucleotides not matched to a gene: 3. Germline V lookup: CDR1 SGHAT, CDR2 FQNNGV. When replicate PCRs were run on sorted subsets, they used 200 ng DNA, around 33,000 T cell genomes. Generated by immunoSEQ multiplex PCR, the TCRdb table keeps only in-frame clones and is missing some. Seen here are millions of clones, 90% to 95% observed once, and the top ten hold 0.13%. Sequencing was performed on naive CD4+ T cells sorted from blood. The sample's subset: CD45RA+ positively selected. The chain combines TRBV11-2 with TRBJ2-1, with 10 bases fitting TRBD2. This clonotype was obtained from a man younger than 35 in good health. This chain's CDR3 is CASSSRLAGYNEQFF. CDR3 DNA: TGTGCCAGCAGCTCGCGACTAGCGGGCTACAATGAGCAGTTCTTC.